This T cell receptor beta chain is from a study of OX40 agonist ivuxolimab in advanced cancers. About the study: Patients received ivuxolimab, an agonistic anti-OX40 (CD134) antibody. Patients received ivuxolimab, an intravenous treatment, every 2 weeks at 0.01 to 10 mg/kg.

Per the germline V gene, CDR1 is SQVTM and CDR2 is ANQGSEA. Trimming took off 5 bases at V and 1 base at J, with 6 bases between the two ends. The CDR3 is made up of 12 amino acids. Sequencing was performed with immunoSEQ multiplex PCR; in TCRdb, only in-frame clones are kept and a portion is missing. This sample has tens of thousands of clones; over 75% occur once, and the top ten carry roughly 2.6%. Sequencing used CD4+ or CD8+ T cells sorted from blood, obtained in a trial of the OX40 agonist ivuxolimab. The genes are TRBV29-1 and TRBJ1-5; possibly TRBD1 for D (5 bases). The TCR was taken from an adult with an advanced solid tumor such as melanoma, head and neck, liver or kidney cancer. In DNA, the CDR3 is TGCAGCGTTTCAGGGAGCAATCAGCCCCAGCATTTT. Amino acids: CSVSGSNQPQHF.